This T cell receptor beta chain was sequenced for a study of T cells in Graves' hyperthyroidism and ophthalmopathy. Study observations and caveats: The model foresaw ophthalmopathy a median roughly 6.5 months prior to onset.

Worth noting for this clonotype: Its antigen is undetermined.

RNA transcripts were the template for amplifying TCR beta CDR3 regions. The HTBI primer set drove a first-round RT-PCR of the TCR CDR3. A single record per CDR3 protein comes from TCRdb applying MiXCR to the multiplex PCR reads. This table has approximately 520,000 distinct CDR3 sequences, approximately 24% appearing once. Ophthalmopathy cases scored 3 or more on the Clinical Activity Score and 4 or more on NOSPECS grade, with duration below 3 months. V dropped 1 base and J dropped 1 base, with 6 bases sitting between them. The germline V gene has CDR1 KGHDR and CDR2 SFDVKD. The CDR3 extends over 15 amino acids.

The chain couples TRBV24-1 to TRBJ2-2; D ambiguous. The TCR originated in a woman in her twenties or thirties with Graves' ophthalmopathy. Sequencing was done on a sample of blood. In nucleotides, the CDR3 is TGTGCCACCAGTGATTTAAGGGTGAACACCGGGGAGCTGTTTTTT. Translating it yields CATSDLRVNTGELFF.